This T cell receptor beta chain emerged from a study of regulatory T cells in long-lasting Graves disease. CDR1 is SEHNR, CDR2 FQNEAQ, per germline (reference sequence). CDR3 length: 14 residues. With V trimmed by 3 bases and J by 4 bases, 2 bases remained unmatched. Regarding the study as a whole: Those with persistent Graves' had less TCR diversity than newly diagnosed patients. Favored gene segments in persistent disease were TRBV28, TRBJ1-2 and TRBJ2-5. Whereas new patients shared 800 to 1,000 public clonotypes, persistent patients shared more, at a few thousand.

This clonotype was seen more than once but under ten times. Its antigen is still unknown. Through Arm-PCR of CDR3 regions and iRepertoire HTBI primers, TCR beta libraries were built. MiXCR, run by TCRdb on the multiplex PCR reads, gives a single entry per CDR3 protein. Of approximately 210,000 distinct CDR3 sequences in the sample, around 16% were seen once. Time point here: newly diagnosed GD, antithyroid drugs for less than 3 months. PBMC RNA was the source of the TCR library. The chain is built from TRBV7-9 and TRBJ2-1; the match to TRBD2 covers 8 bases. The sample was peripheral blood mononuclear cells (PBMCs), taken at new diagnosis, from a patient treated with antithyroid drugs. The receptor's source is a female donor with Graves disease. Written as DNA, the CDR3 is TGTGCCAGCAGCTTTGGGACTAGTTACAATGAGCAGTTCTTC. It specifies CASSFGTSYNEQFF.